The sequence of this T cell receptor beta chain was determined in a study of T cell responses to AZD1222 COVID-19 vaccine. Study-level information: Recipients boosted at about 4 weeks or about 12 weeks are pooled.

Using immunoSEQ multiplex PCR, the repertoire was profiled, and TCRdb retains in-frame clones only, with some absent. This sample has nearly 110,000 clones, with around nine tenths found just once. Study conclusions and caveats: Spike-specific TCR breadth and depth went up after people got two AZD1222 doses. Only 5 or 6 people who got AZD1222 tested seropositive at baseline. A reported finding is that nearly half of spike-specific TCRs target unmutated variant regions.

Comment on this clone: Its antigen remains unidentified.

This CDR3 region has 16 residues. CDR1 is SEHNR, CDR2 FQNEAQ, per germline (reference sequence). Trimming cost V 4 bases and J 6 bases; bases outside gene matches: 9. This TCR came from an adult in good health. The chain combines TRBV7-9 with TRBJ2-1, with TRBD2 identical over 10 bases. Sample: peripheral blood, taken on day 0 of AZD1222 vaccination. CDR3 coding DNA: TGTGCCAGCAGCTCCTTCAGCGGGGGGGCGGTCAATGAGCAGTTCTTC. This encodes CASSSFSGGAVNEQFF.